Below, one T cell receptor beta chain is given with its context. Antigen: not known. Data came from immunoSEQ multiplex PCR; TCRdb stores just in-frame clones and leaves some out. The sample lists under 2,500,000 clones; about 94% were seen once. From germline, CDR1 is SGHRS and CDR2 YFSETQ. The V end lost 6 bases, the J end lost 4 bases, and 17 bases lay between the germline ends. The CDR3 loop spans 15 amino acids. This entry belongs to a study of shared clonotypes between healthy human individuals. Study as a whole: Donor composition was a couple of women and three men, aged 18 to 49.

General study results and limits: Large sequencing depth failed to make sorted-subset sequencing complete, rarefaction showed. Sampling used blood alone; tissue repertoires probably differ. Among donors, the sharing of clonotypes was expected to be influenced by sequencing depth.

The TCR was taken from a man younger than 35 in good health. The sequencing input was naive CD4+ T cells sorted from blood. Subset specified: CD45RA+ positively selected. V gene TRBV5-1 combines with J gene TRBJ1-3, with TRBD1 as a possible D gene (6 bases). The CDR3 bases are TGCGCCAGCATGCTCGACCCAGGGGACGGAAACACCATATATTTT. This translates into CASMLDPGDGNTIYF.